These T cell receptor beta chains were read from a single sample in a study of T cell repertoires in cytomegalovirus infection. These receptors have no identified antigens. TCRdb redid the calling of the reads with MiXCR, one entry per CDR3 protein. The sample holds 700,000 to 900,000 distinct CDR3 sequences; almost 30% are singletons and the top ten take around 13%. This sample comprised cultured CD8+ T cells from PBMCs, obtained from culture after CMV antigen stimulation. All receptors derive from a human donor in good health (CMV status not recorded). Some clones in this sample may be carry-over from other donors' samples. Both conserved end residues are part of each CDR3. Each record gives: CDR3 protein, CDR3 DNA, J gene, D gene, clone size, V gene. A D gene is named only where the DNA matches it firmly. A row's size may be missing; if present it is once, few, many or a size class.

CDR3 protein: CATSDGEIDYEQYF
CDR3 DNA: TGTGCCACCAGCGACGGAGAAATCGACTACGAGCAGTACTTC
J gene: TRBJ2-7
D gene: NA
clone size: few
V gene: TRBV15

CDR3 protein: CASSATSGGISRTDTQYF
CDR3 DNA: TGTGCCAGCAGCGCAACTAGCGGGGGGATCAGCAGGACAGATACGCAGTATTTT
J gene: TRBJ2-3
D gene: TRBD2
clone size: many
V gene: TRBV7-8

CDR3 protein: CASSLGFEEQYF
CDR3 DNA: TGTGCCAGCAGCTTAGGGTTTGAGGAGCAGTACTTC
J gene: TRBJ2-7
D gene: NA
clone size: few
V gene: TRBV7-6

CDR3 protein: CASSSLTGVAELFF
CDR3 DNA: TGTGCCAGCAGCTCCTTGACAGGGGTTGCGGAGCTGTTTTTT
J gene: TRBJ2-2
D gene: TRBD1
clone size: once
V gene: TRBV7-9

CDR3 protein: CASSSPFRQGDAGEQYF
CDR3 DNA: TGTGCCAGCAGTTCGCCCTTTCGACAGGGGGATGCTGGGGAGCAGTACTTC
J gene: TRBJ2-7
D gene: TRBD1
clone size: NA
V gene: TRBV27

CDR3 protein: CASSAYGREAGNIQYF
CDR3 DNA: TGTGCCAGCAGCGCATACGGTCGGGAGGCAGGAAACATTCAGTACTTC
J gene: TRBJ2-4
D gene: TRBD2
clone size: many
V gene: TRBV7-8

CDR3 protein: CATSRDLGAWTEAFF
CDR3 DNA: TGTGCCACCAGCAGAGATCTGGGGGCGTGGACTGAAGCTTTCTTT
J gene: TRBJ1-1
D gene: NA
clone size: few
V gene: TRBV15

CDR3 protein: CASGIRDSGRVGEQFF
CDR3 DNA: TGCGCCAGCGGCATACGGGACTCCGGTCGGGTTGGTGAGCAGTTCTTC
J gene: TRBJ2-1
D gene: NA
clone size: NA
V gene: TRBV5-1

CDR3 protein: CASSLARGLAKNIQYF
CDR3 DNA: TGTGCCAGCAGCTTAGCACGGGGATTAGCCAAAAACATTCAGTACTTC
J gene: TRBJ2-4
D gene: NA
clone size: few
V gene: TRBV7-9

CDR3 protein: CASSLTDAHTDTQYF
CDR3 DNA: TGTGCTAGCAGCTTAACAGATGCTCACACAGATACGCAGTATTTT
J gene: TRBJ2-3
D gene: NA
clone size: NA
V gene: TRBV7-6

CDR3 protein: CASSWGAAYEQYF
CDR3 DNA: TGTGCCAGCAGTTGGGGGGCCGCCTACGAGCAGTACTTC
J gene: TRBJ2-7
D gene: NA
clone size: few
V gene: TRBV7-6

CDR3 protein: CSAREARTAYEQYF
CDR3 DNA: TGCAGTGCTAGAGAGGCCCGGACAGCTTACGAGCAGTACTTC
J gene: TRBJ2-7
D gene: NA
clone size: NA
V gene: TRBV20-1

CDR3 protein: CASSLDFRAIQYF
CDR3 DNA: TGTGCCAGCAGCTTGGACTTTAGGGCCATTCAGTACTTC
J gene: TRBJ2-4
D gene: NA
clone size: NA
V gene: TRBV7-2

CDR3 protein: CATSSLGLAGEEDTQYF
CDR3 DNA: TGTGCCACCAGCAGCCTGGGACTAGCGGGGGAAGAAGATACGCAGTATTTT
J gene: TRBJ2-3
D gene: TRBD2
clone size: NA
V gene: TRBV15

CDR3 protein: CASSYVLAGDNEQFF
CDR3 DNA: TGTGCCAGCAGTTACGTCCTAGCGGGGGACAATGAGCAGTTCTTC
J gene: TRBJ2-1
D gene: TRBD2
clone size: few
V gene: TRBV6-6

CDR3 protein: CASSLGLDTQFF
CDR3 DNA: TGTGCCAGCAGCTTAGGGCTAGACACGCAGTTCTTC
J gene: TRBJ2-1
D gene: NA
clone size: NA
V gene: TRBV7-9

CDR3 protein: CASGLGSNQPQHF
CDR3 DNA: TGTGCTAGTGGTTTAGGTAGCAATCAGCCCCAGCATTTT
J gene: TRBJ1-5
D gene: NA
clone size: NA
V gene: TRBV12-5

CDR3 protein: CASSSLHRESDTQYF
CDR3 DNA: TGTGCCAGCAGTTCCCTGCACAGGGAATCGGATACGCAGTATTTT
J gene: TRBJ2-3
D gene: NA
clone size: few
V gene: TRBV6-2/TRBV6-3

CDR3 protein: CASSYRGKTQYF
CDR3 DNA: TGTGCCAGCAGCTACAGGGGAAAGACCCAGTACTTC
J gene: TRBJ2-5
D gene: TRBD1
clone size: NA
V gene: TRBV13

CDR3 protein: CSARLAGGLALPYNEQFF
CDR3 DNA: TGCAGTGCTAGACTCGCGGGGGGCCTAGCTCTCCCCTACAATGAGCAGTTCTTC
J gene: TRBJ2-1
D gene: TRBD2
clone size: NA
V gene: TRBV20-1

CDR3 protein: CASREGSSNQPQHF
CDR3 DNA: TGTGCCAGCCGTGAGGGCAGTAGCAATCAGCCCCAGCATTTT
J gene: TRBJ1-5
D gene: NA
clone size: few
V gene: TRBV27

CDR3 protein: CASIRGTGDSNEQFF
CDR3 DNA: TGTGCCAGCATCAGGGGGACAGGGGATTCCAATGAGCAGTTCTTC
J gene: TRBJ2-1
D gene: TRBD1
clone size: NA
V gene: TRBV7-6

CDR3 protein: CATSRDRAVNTEAFF
CDR3 DNA: TGTGCCACCAGCAGAGATAGGGCAGTGAACACTGAAGCTTTCTTT
J gene: TRBJ1-1
D gene: NA
clone size: many
V gene: TRBV15

CDR3 protein: CASSQLGSGRPDQPQHF
CDR3 DNA: TGCGCCAGCAGCCAACTCGGGTCAGGGCGCCCAGATCAGCCCCAGCATTTT
J gene: TRBJ1-5
D gene: NA
clone size: NA
V gene: TRBV4-1

CDR3 protein: CASSEGSSPTTEAFF
CDR3 DNA: TGTGCCAGCAGTGAAGGGAGTTCCCCGACCACTGAAGCTTTCTTT
J gene: TRBJ1-1
D gene: NA
clone size: NA
V gene: TRBV2

CDR3 protein: CASSGDNVRAQYF
CDR3 DNA: TGTGCCAGCAGCGGGGACAACGTGAGGGCCCAGTACTTC
J gene: TRBJ2-5
D gene: NA
clone size: NA
V gene: TRBV12-3/TRBV12-4

CDR3 protein: CASSWTGQGAPPLDTQYF
CDR3 DNA: TGTGCCAGCAGCTGGACCGGACAGGGGGCGCCCCCTTTGGATACGCAGTATTTT
J gene: TRBJ2-3
D gene: TRBD1
clone size: NA
V gene: TRBV7-2

CDR3 protein: CASIWRGVENTEAFF
CDR3 DNA: TGTGCCAGCATTTGGAGGGGTGTGGAGAACACTGAAGCTTTCTTT
J gene: TRBJ1-1
D gene: NA
clone size: NA
V gene: TRBV6-1

CDR3 protein: CASSHGRTSGGYEQYF
CDR3 DNA: TGTGCCAGCAGCCATGGGCGGACTAGCGGGGGCTACGAGCAGTACTTC
J gene: TRBJ2-7
D gene: TRBD2
clone size: few
V gene: TRBV7-9

CDR3 protein: CASSRYLRGSDNEQFF
CDR3 DNA: TGTGCCAGTAGCCGGTATTTAAGAGGTTCGGACAATGAGCAGTTCTTC
J gene: TRBJ2-1
D gene: NA
clone size: NA
V gene: TRBV19

CDR3 protein: CASSLTGVEVDGYTF
CDR3 DNA: TGTGCCAGCAGTCTGACAGGGGTTGAAGTGGATGGCTACACCTTC
J gene: TRBJ1-2
D gene: TRBD1
clone size: few
V gene: TRBV6-4

CDR3 protein: CASSFSGGIDEQFF
CDR3 DNA: TGTGCCAGCAGCTTTAGCGGGGGGATAGATGAGCAGTTCTTC
J gene: TRBJ2-1
D gene: TRBD2
clone size: few
V gene: TRBV5-5

CDR3 protein: CASSWRFYNEQFF
CDR3 DNA: TGTGCCAGCAGTTGGAGGTTCTACAATGAGCAGTTCTTC
J gene: TRBJ2-1
D gene: NA
clone size: few
V gene: TRBV27

CDR3 protein: CASSLVPGGDYGYTF
CDR3 DNA: TGCGCCAGCAGCTTGGTTCCAGGGGGCGACTATGGCTACACCTTC
J gene: TRBJ1-2
D gene: TRBD1
clone size: NA
V gene: TRBV5-1

CDR3 protein: CASSSLDRARLTEAFF
CDR3 DNA: TGTGCCAGCAGTTCACTCGACAGGGCGAGGTTAACTGAAGCTTTCTTT
J gene: TRBJ1-1
D gene: TRBD1
clone size: few
V gene: TRBV12-3/TRBV12-4

CDR3 protein: CASSPGGGELFF
CDR3 DNA: TGTGCCAGCAGCCCAGGGGGCGGGGAGCTGTTTTTT
J gene: TRBJ2-2
D gene: TRBD1
clone size: many
V gene: TRBV7-8

CDR3 protein: CASSLSASEQYF
CDR3 DNA: TGTGCCAGCAGTTTATCAGCCTCCGAGCAGTACTTC
J gene: TRBJ2-7
D gene: NA
clone size: NA
V gene: TRBV12-3/TRBV12-4

CDR3 protein: CATSDAPGHQGTQYF
CDR3 DNA: TGTGCCACCAGTGATGCCCCGGGACACCAGGGAACGCAGTATTTT
J gene: TRBJ2-3
D gene: NA
clone size: few
V gene: TRBV24-1

CDR3 protein: CASEGGEQYF
CDR3 DNA: TGTGCCAGCGAGGGAGGCGAGCAGTACTTC
J gene: TRBJ2-7
D gene: NA
clone size: NA
V gene: TRBV25-1

CDR3 protein: CASSGPPSSPLHF
CDR3 DNA: TGTGCCAGCAGCGGGCCCCCTAGCTCACCCCTCCACTTT
J gene: TRBJ1-6
D gene: NA
clone size: many
V gene: TRBV7-6